The present T cell receptor beta chain was sequenced within a study of shared clonotypes between healthy human individuals. Scientists sequenced DNA from unsorted PBMC on ten immunoSEQ deep assay plates. The method was immunoSEQ multiplex PCR; TCRdb's version includes in-frame clones alone and lacks a portion of them. The repertoire holds roughly 450,000 clones, with 75% to 85% as singletons. This TCR derives from a middle-aged woman in good health. Some clones in this sample may be carry-over from other donors' samples. The sample comprised PBMCs.

In DNA, the CDR3 is TGCGCCAGCAGCTTGATGACAGACACAGATACGCAGTATTTT. Translated: CASSLMTDTDTQYF. This chain uses TRBV5-1 with TRBJ2-3, with D possibly being TRBD1 (5 bases). The CDR3 is 14 amino acids. Germline V gene sequence: CDR1 SGHRS, CDR2 YFSETQ. V dropped 1 base and J dropped 2 bases, with 8 bases sitting between them.